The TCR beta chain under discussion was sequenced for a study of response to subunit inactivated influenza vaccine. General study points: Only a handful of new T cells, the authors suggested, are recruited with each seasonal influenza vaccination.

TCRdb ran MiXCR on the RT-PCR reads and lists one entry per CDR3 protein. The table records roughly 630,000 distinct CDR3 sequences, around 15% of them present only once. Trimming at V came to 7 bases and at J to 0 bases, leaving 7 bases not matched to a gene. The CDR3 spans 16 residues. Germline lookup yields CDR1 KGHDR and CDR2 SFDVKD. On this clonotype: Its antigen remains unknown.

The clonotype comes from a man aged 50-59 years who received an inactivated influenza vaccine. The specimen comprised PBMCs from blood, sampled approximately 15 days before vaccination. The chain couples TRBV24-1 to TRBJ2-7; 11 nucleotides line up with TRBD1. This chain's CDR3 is CATSAGGTGGSYEQYF. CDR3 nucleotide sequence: TGTGCCACCAGCGCTGGCGGGACAGGGGGCTCCTACGAGCAGTACTTC.